The TCR beta chain under discussion was sequenced for a study of neurological immune-mediated disorders. Study outcomes and limitations: Patients with HTLV-1-associated myelopathy had the highest level of TCR clonal expansion, whereas patients with multiple sclerosis had the lowest level, falling beneath the level found in healthy controls.

TCRdb recomputed calls from the 5' RACE reads with MiXCR, one row per CDR3 protein. The table has 84,000 or so distinct CDR3 sequences, roughly 13% seen once. The length of the CDR3 is 15 residues. CDR1 and CDR2 (germline): SGHRS, YFSETQ. The V and J ends lost 0 bases and 2 bases respectively, with 11 bases between them. Time point specified: longitudinal time-point 2. This clonotype was seen at least ten times. Its antigen is not identified. V gene TRBV5-1 combines with J gene TRBJ1-2; D might be TRBD1 (6 bases). The receptor was derived from a female donor with HTLV-1-associated myelopathy (HAM/TSP). The sequenced material came from PBMCs. The CDR3 sequence is CASSLGTQGNYGYTF. The CDR3 nucleotides read TGCGCCAGCAGCTTGGGAACACAGGGCAACTATGGCTACACCTTC.